The source of this T cell receptor beta chain is a study of Ad26.COV2.S vaccination and SARS-CoV-2 variants. Study at large: Intramuscular Ad26.COV2.S at 5x10^10 or 1x10^11 viral particles.

Noted treatment: approximately 18 received Ad26.COV2.S at low or high dose, single or two shots; roughly 5 received placebo; per-sample allocation not given. After the first vaccine or placebo injection, samples were drawn on day 63. The germline V gene encodes CDR1 MNHEY and CDR2 SVGAGI. V lost 5 bases and J lost 1; bases outside the gene matches: 6. The CDR3 is made up of 15 amino acids. Method: immunoSEQ multiplex PCR; TCRdb's copy keeps in-frame clones and lacks some. The profile shows about 680,000 clones, around 92% of them singletons. The chain combines TRBV6-5 with TRBJ2-7; 9 bases match TRBD2. The sequence came from a person between 18 and 65 years old who received the Ad26.COV2.S COVID-19 vaccine or a placebo. The material was peripheral blood, obtained in a trial of Ad26.COV2.S vaccine versus placebo. This CDR3 reads CASSRSSGISYEQYF. Here the CDR3 DNA reads TGTGCCAGCAGTAGGTCTAGCGGGATTTCCTACGAGCAGTACTTC.